Below, 9 T cell receptor beta chains from the same sample are listed, as sequenced in a study of resident and recirculating memory T cells in vitiligo. Only in-frame clones appear in the TCRdb table, and some are missing; sequencing was by immunoSEQ multiplex PCR. This sample carries 40,000 to 50,000 clones, 92% of them seen once, and the ten largest clones take over 3.5%. The material sequenced was blood. The receptors were sampled from a male donor with vitiligo.

The chain couples TRBV4-3 to TRBJ2-5, with D perhaps TRBD1 (6 bases). The V gene lost 4 bases and the J gene lost 1 base, with 19 bases spanning the gap. The CDR3 spans 17 residues. Per germline, CDR1 LGHNA and CDR2 YSLEER. CDR3 sequence: CASSLNVGGPTQETQYF. CDR3 nucleotide sequence: TGCGCCAGCAGCCTTAACGTAGGGGGTCCGACCCAAGAGACCCAGTACTTC.

The chain employs TRBV19 and TRBJ2-7, with 8 bases aligning to TRBD1. The trim removed 9 bases at V and 3 bases at J, leaving 4 bases unmatched. Germline V lookup: CDR1 LNHDA, CDR2 SQIVND (reference sequence). This CDR3 contains 12 residues. The CDR3 region is CASSGQGYEQYF. DNA for the CDR3: TGTGCCAGCTCCGGACAGGGCTACGAGCAGTACTTC.

A note on this clone: The sample holds other DNA sequences that translate to the same CDR3. The chain combines TRBV9 with TRBJ2-7; 9 bases fit TRBD1. Germline V lookup: CDR1 SGDLS, CDR2 YYNGEE. The CDR3 is made up of 16 amino acids. The trim removed 4 bases at V and 5 bases at J, leaving 13 bases unmatched. The chain's CDR3 is CASSTHAGTGSDEQYF. CDR3 DNA sequence: TGTGCCAGCAGCACGCATGCCGGGACAGGGTCTGACGAGCAGTACTTC.

The rearrangement links TRBV7-2 to TRBJ2-3; 12 nucleotides line up with TRBD2. The V gene's germline CDR1 is SGHTA and CDR2 FQGNSA. Trimming at V came to 5 bases and at J to 1 base, leaving 4 bases not matched to a gene. The CDR3 is made up of 16 amino acids. The CDR3 DNA is TGTGCCAGCAGCACCCCTAGCGGGGGGGGCACAGATACGCAGTATTTT. It specifies CASSTPSGGGTDTQYF. Full variable domain (remainder filled in from reference TRBV7-2 and TRBJ2-3): GAGVSQSPSNKVTEKGKDVELRCDPISGHTALYWYRQSLGQGLEFLIYFQGNSAPDKSGLPSDRFSAERTGGSVSTLTIQRTQQEDSAVYLCASSTPSGGGTDTQYFGPGTRLTVL.

The chain carries TRBV6-6 and TRBJ1-2; TRBD1 agrees at 10 bases. J gave up 8 bases and V 2 bases, and 2 bases lay outside the gene matches. The CDR3 runs to 13 residues. Per the germline V gene, CDR1 is MNHNY and CDR2 is SVGAGI (reference sequence). The CDR3 is CASSYGTGVGYTF. CDR3 bases: TGTGCCAGCAGTTACGGGACAGGGGTCGGCTACACCTTC.

This sequence joins TRBV5-1 and TRBJ2-5, with 7 bases identical to TRBD2. The length of the CDR3 is 15 residues. The germline V gene encodes CDR1 SGHRS and CDR2 YFSETQ. Unmatched junction bases numbered 10, after V lost 4 bases and J lost 4 bases. For the CDR3, the DNA is TGCGCCAGCAGCGGCGGCCGGGGGGTGGGAGAGACCCAGTACTTC. As protein: CASSGGRGVGETQYF.

Only one count was recorded for this clone. V gene TRBV7-9 combines with J gene TRBJ2-1, with TRBD2 matching 8 bases. The CDR3 extends over 15 amino acids. Germline trimming cut 7 bases from V and 4 bases from J; bases unmatched to any gene: 9. Germline V gene data show CDR1 as SEHNR and CDR2 as FQNEAQ (reference sequence). CDR3 nucleotides: TGTGCCAGCATCCCCTGGCGGGGGGCTTACAATGAGCAGTTCTTC. Its protein is CASIPWRGAYNEQFF.

This clone was detected a few times. The V gene is TRBV6-5, the J gene TRBJ1-6, with D unclear. This CDR3 contains 15 residues. From germline, CDR1 is MNHEY and CDR2 SVGAGI. Trimming pared 2 bases from V and 8 bases from J, leaving 13 bases between. CDR3 amino acids: CASSYGDLGDSPLHF. Here the CDR3 DNA reads TGTGCCAGCAGTTACGGGGATCTCGGGGATTCACCCCTCCACTTT.

The chain recombines TRBV15 with TRBJ2-3; 9 nucleotides match TRBD2. Per germline, CDR1 LNHNV and CDR2 YYDKDF (reference sequence). The CDR3 contains 15 residues. V trimming: 6 bases; J trimming: 0 bases; junction bases outside the gene matches: 4. CDR3 nucleotides: TGTGCCACCAGGAGACTAGCGGTGAGCACAGATACGCAGTATTTT. Its protein product is CATRRLAVSTDTQYF.